Listed below are T cell receptor beta chains from one sample, sequenced in a study of T cells in Graves' hyperthyroidism and ophthalmopathy. TCRdb passed the multiplex PCR reads through MiXCR, listing each CDR3 protein once. The data hold about 400,000 distinct CDR3 sequences, with more than 15% observed a single time. The material sequenced was blood. The source is a woman younger than 35 with Graves' hyperthyroidism. Each CDR3 is given with its conserved first and last residue. D genes are given only for firm matches. Clone sizes are given selectively: once, few, many, or a class where the clone is expanded.

clone_size	v_call	j_call	cdr3_length	d_call	cdr3_nt	cdr3_aa
many	TRBV27	TRBJ1-2	18	TRBD1	TGTGCCAGCAGTTTGCGCGCCAGGGGGCGAGGGGGTCTCTATGGCTACACCTTC	CASSLRARGRGGLYGYTF
few	TRBV9	TRBJ2-7	15	NA	TGTGCCAGCAGCCCCAGTCGGGGGGCATCTTACGAGCAGTACTTC	CASSPSRGASYEQYF
many	TRBV20-1	TRBJ1-5	10	NA	TGCAGTGCGGGGGGCGAGCCCCAGCATTTT	CSAGGEPQHF
NA	TRBV7-3	TRBJ2-7	14	TRBD1	TGTGTCAGCAGCTTATCGGGACAGGGCTACGAGCAGTACTTC	CVSSLSGQGYEQYF
few	TRBV12-3/TRBV12-4	TRBJ1-6	14	NA	TGTGCCAGCAGGCAGGACTCCTATAATTCACCCCTCCACTTT	CASRQDSYNSPLHF
many	TRBV12-3/TRBV12-4	TRBJ1-5	14	NA	TGTGCCAGCATCCAAGGTGGGGCAAATCAGCCCCAGCATTTT	CASIQGGANQPQHF
NA	TRBV15	TRBJ1-2	15	NA	TGTGCCACCAGCAGAGATCTGGGGGGGTTCTATGGCTACACCTTC	CATSRDLGGFYGYTF
NA	TRBV6-1	TRBJ2-5	15	NA	TGTGCCAGCAGCCCCATTACCCAAATGGGAGAGACCCAGTACTTC	CASSPITQMGETQYF
NA	TRBV4-1	TRBJ2-7	14	TRBD1	TGCGCCAGCAGCCAGCCGGGACAGAACTACGAGCAGTACTTC	CASSQPGQNYEQYF
many	TRBV11-2	TRBJ1-2	15	NA	TGTGCCAGCAGCTCCGTGCGGGGGCGGGACTATGGCTACACCTTC	CASSSVRGRDYGYTF
many	TRBV20-1	TRBJ2-5	12	NA	TGCAGTGCTAGAGGCAGGCAAGAGACCCAGTACTTC	CSARGRQETQYF
NA	TRBV7-2	TRBJ1-5	14	NA	TGTGCCAGTTCAAATGGGCAGGGGAATCAGCCCCAGCATTTT	CASSNGQGNQPQHF
NA	TRBV12-3/TRBV12-4	TRBJ2-2	15	NA	TGTGCCAGCAGCCTTCTCGGGCCATCCTCCGGGGAGCTGTTTTTT	CASSLLGPSSGELFF
many	TRBV13	TRBJ2-1	15	NA	TGTGCCAGCAGCTTTGATCTAAGCAAAGTTGGAGAGCAGTTCTTC	CASSFDLSKVGEQFF
few	TRBV11-2	TRBJ2-2	19	NA	TGTGCCAGCAGCCTCGAGCTGGGGTGGGGGACAATGAACACCGGGGAGCTGTTTTTT	CASSLELGWGTMNTGELFF
many	TRBV7-3	TRBJ2-4	13	NA	TGTGCCAGCAGCTTGAAGGCGGGAAACATTCAGTACTTC	CASSLKAGNIQYF
many	TRBV6-5	TRBJ1-4	17	NA	TGTGCCAGCAGTTACTCGAGGAGGACTGCAACTAATGAAAAACTGTTTTTT	CASSYSRRTATNEKLFF
NA	TRBV28	TRBJ2-3	15	TRBD1	TGTGCCAGCAGTTTTTCGACAGGGGGCGCAGATACGCAGTATTTT	CASSFSTGGADTQYF
many	TRBV3-1	TRBJ2-2	16	TRBD2	TGTGCCAGCAGCCTCTCCGGGGGGTACGACACCGGGGAGCTGTTTTTT	CASSLSGGYDTGELFF
many	TRBV28	TRBJ1-5	13	NA	TGTGCCAGCAGGCCCAGCCCAAATCAGCCCCAGCATTTT	CASRPSPNQPQHF
few	TRBV28	TRBJ2-7	15	TRBD1	TGTGCCAGCAGGACGGGGACAGGGGTATCCTACGAGCAGTACTTC	CASRTGTGVSYEQYF
NA	TRBV13	TRBJ2-1	12	NA	TGTGCCAGCAGCTTAGTGGATAATGAGCAGTTCTTC	CASSLVDNEQFF
NA	TRBV11-2	TRBJ2-7	15	NA	TGTGCCAGCAGCTTAGGCCGGGACACACCCTACGAGCAGTACTTC	CASSLGRDTPYEQYF
few	TRBV5-6	TRBJ1-6	16	NA	TGTGCCAGCAGCTCGGACCGCCGGGCCAAAAATTCACCCCTCCACTTT	CASSSDRRAKNSPLHF
few	TRBV12-3/TRBV12-4	TRBJ1-2	13	NA	TGTGCCAGCAGTCCAACTCCCGACAGGATAAACACCTTC	CASSPTPDRINTF
many	TRBV20-1	TRBJ2-3	12	NA	TGCAGTGCAGGGACTAGCACAGATACGCAGTATTTT	CSAGTSTDTQYF
many	TRBV5-6	TRBJ2-5	15	TRBD1	TGTGCCAGCAGCTTGGCCTGGACAGGGGAAGAGACCCAGTACTTC	CASSLAWTGEETQYF
NA	TRBV15	TRBJ1-5	16	NA	TGTGCCACCAGCAGTTTATTCGGGGCTAGCAATCAGCCCCAGCATTTT	CATSSLFGASNQPQHF
NA	TRBV5-1	TRBJ2-1	13	NA	TGTGCCAGCAGGCTGGTGTTCCACAATGAGCAGTTCTTC	CASRLVFHNEQFF
many	TRBV28	TRBJ1-5	16	NA	TGTGCCAGCTACGACGCACCGCGTCCAGAGGTATGGCCCCAGCATTTT	CASYDAPRPEVWPQHF
few	TRBV20-1	TRBJ2-2	12	NA	TGCAGTGCTAGCAACGTTGGCCTCTTTTTTCTTTTT	CSASNVGLFFLF
few	TRBV28	TRBJ2-5	13	NA	TGTGCCAGCAGTTTACCTGGGTGGGAGACCCAGTACTTC	CASSLPGWETQYF
many	TRBV6-5	TRBJ2-1	15	NA	TGTGCCAGCAGTTACTCCTCCTACTCCTACAATGAGCAGTTCTTC	CASSYSSYSYNEQFF
many	TRBV7-9	TRBJ2-7	16	NA	TGTGCCAGCAGCTTAGCTCCCCGACAAAAGTCCTACGAGCAGTACTTC	CASSLAPRQKSYEQYF
NA	TRBV7-9	TRBJ2-5	16	TRBD2	TGTGCCAGCTCCTGGAGCTCTAGCGGGAATCAAGAGACCCAGTACTTC	CASSWSSSGNQETQYF
NA	TRBV3-1	TRBJ1-6	16	NA	TGTGCCAGCAGACCCATCGGAAACCCCTATAATTCACCCCTCCACTTT	CASRPIGNPYNSPLHF
many	TRBV5-5	TRBJ1-1	13	NA	TGTGCCAGCCGGGCCGCCTTGAACACTGAAGCTTTCTTT	CASRAALNTEAFF
many	TRBV28	TRBJ2-7	15	TRBD2	TGTGCCAGCAGCCCCTACGGGCTAGCGGGAGACGAGCAGTACTTC	CASSPYGLAGDEQYF
once	TRBV18	TRBJ2-1	15	NA	TGTGCCAGCTCACCGGACAGCGGCGACTACAATGAGCAGTTCTTC	CASSPDSGDYNEQFF
many	TRBV6-1	TRBJ1-1	15	TRBD1	TGTGCCAGCAGGCCAACAGGGGCCTCGAACACTGAAGCTTTCTTT	CASRPTGASNTEAFF
NA	TRBV7-2	TRBJ2-5	15	TRBD1	TGTGCCAGCAGCTTGGGACAGGGACCCCAAGGGACCCAGTACTTC	CASSLGQGPQGTQYF
NA	TRBV5-5	TRBJ2-4	16	TRBD1	TGTGCCAGCAGCTTGCCTACAGGGGTTGACAAAAACATTCAGTACTTC	CASSLPTGVDKNIQYF
few	TRBV29-1	TRBJ2-7	8	NA	TGCAGCGTCGAAAGGCGGTACTTC	CSVERRYF
many	TRBV6-1	TRBJ1-1	16	NA	TGTGCCAGCAGTTCCTGGACTTCCGATTTGGACACTGAAGCTTTCTTT	CASSSWTSDLDTEAFF
NA	TRBV11-3	TRBJ2-1	17	TRBD2	TGCGCCAGCAGCCAAGACCGTACTAGCGGGAGGATCTATGAGCAGTTCTTC	CASSQDRTSGRIYEQFF
many	TRBV28	TRBJ1-5	15	TRBD1	TGTGCCAGTTCTAAGGTTGACAGGGCAATTCAGCCCCAGCATTTT	CASSKVDRAIQPQHF
few	TRBV7-2	TRBJ2-1	18	TRBD2	TGTGCCAGCAGCTTTAAAGCGGGGGGCCTGCTAGGTTACAATGAGCAGTTCTTC	CASSFKAGGLLGYNEQFF
NA	TRBV11-2	TRBJ2-3	17	TRBD2	TGTGCCAGCAGCTTAGCGGGACTAGCGGTCTTTGAAGATACGCAGTATTTT	CASSLAGLAVFEDTQYF
many	TRBV12-3/TRBV12-4	TRBJ2-3	17	TRBD2	TGTGCCAGCAGTTTTAGGACTAGCGTAACCAGCACAGATACGCAGTATTTT	CASSFRTSVTSTDTQYF
many	TRBV20-1	TRBJ1-5	19	TRBD1	TGCAGTGCTGACTACACCTCCGGGACAGGGAGAAATAGCAATCAGCCCCAGCATTTT	CSADYTSGTGRNSNQPQHF
few	TRBV4-1	TRBJ2-5	17	TRBD1	TGCGCCAGCAGCCTGGAGGACAGGGGGTTCGGCCAAGAGACCCAGTACTTC	CASSLEDRGFGQETQYF
many	TRBV2	TRBJ2-7	13	NA	TGTGCCAGCAGTGAGGTACGAGGCTACGAGCAGTACTTC	CASSEVRGYEQYF
many	TRBV5-1	TRBJ2-1	11	NA	TGCGCCAGCAGTAATGGTAATGAGCAGTTCTTC	CASSNGNEQFF
many	TRBV20-1	TRBJ1-3	15	NA	TGCAGTGCTAGAGATGTGAGACGCTCTGGAAACACCATATATTTT	CSARDVRRSGNTIYF